This T cell receptor (beta chain) came from a study of shared clonotypes between healthy human individuals. Study observations and caveats: Represented diversity (both genetic and exposure-history) was limited by the small number of donors. Some clonotypes were shared by all four sorted-subset donors, while others were not shared. The non-shared ones had lower generation probabilities than the shared ones. Sampling covered blood only; tissue repertoires likely differ.

The naive CD8 fraction comprised CD45RO-negative cells positively selected for CCR7 and excluded terminally differentiated effector memory CD45RA+ cells. The CDR3 totals 13 residues. Germline V gene sequence: CDR1 PRHDT, CDR2 FYEKMQ (reference sequence). V was trimmed by 2 bases and J by 9 bases, leaving 11 bases between them. Comment on this clone: Its target is not known.

Assay used: immunoSEQ multiplex PCR; TCRdb lists only in-frame clones, some missing. The table has about 2 million clones, roughly 95% seen once. The receptor was isolated from a man between 18 and 29 years old in good health. Sequencing was done on a sample of naive CD8+ T cells sorted from blood. The chain links TRBV13 to TRBJ2-1; D gene uncertain. The CDR3: CASSLKSRGEQFF. DNA for the CDR3: TGTGCCAGCAGCTTAAAATCTCGCGGTGAGCAGTTCTTC. Supplemented by reference TRBV13 and TRBJ2-1, the full variable domain reads AAGVIQSPRHLIKEKRETATLKCYPIPRHDTVYWYQQGPGQDPQFLISFYEKMQSDKGSIPDRFSAQQFSDYHSELNMSSLELGDSALYFCASSLKSRGEQFFGPGTRLTVL.